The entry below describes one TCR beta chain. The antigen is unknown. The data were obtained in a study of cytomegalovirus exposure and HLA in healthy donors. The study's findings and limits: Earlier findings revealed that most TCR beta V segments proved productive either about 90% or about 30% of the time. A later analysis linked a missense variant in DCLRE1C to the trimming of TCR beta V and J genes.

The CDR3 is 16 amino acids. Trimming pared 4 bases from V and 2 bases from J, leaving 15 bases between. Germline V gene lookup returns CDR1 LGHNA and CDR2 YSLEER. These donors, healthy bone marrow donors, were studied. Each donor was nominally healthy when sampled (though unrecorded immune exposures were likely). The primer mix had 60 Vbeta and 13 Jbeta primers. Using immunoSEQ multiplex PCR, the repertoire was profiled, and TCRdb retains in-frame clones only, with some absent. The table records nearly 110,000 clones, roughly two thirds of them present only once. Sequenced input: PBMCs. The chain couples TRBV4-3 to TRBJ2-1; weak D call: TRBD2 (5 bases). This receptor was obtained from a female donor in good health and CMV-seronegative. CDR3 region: CASSPTPSGTYNEQFF. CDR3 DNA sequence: TGCGCCAGCAGCCCAACCCCCAGCGGAACCTACAATGAGCAGTTCTTC.